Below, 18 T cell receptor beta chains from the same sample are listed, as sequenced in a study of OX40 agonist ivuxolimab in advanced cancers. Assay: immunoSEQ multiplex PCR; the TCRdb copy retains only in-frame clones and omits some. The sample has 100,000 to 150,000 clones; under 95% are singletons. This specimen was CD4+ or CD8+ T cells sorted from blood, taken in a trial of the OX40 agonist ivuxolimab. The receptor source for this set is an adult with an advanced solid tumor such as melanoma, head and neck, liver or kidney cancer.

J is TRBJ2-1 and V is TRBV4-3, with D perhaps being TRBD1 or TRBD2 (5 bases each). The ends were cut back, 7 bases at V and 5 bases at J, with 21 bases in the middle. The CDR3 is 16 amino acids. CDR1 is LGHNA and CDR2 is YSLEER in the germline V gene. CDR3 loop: CASTNTPGRTDNEQFF. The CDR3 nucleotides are TGCGCCAGCACCAACACTCCGGGACGGACTGACAATGAGCAGTTCTTC.

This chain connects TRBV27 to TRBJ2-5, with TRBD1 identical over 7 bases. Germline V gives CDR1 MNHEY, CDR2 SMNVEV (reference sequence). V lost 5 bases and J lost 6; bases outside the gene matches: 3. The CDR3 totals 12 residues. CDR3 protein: CASSGQEQTQYF. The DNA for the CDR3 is TGTGCCAGCAGTGGACAGGAGCAGACCCAGTACTTC.

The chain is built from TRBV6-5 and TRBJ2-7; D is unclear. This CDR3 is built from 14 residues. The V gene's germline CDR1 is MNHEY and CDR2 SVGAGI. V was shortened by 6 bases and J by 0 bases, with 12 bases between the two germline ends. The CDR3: CASRAIQSSYEQYF. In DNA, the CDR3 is TGTGCCAGCAGGGCCATACAGAGCTCCTACGAGCAGTACTTC.

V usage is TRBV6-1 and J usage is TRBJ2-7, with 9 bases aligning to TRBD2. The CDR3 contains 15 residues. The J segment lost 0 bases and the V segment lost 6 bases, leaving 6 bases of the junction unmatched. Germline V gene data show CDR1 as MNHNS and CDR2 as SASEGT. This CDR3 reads CASRTDSGSSYEQYF. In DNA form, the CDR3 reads TGTGCCAGCAGGACAGATAGCGGGAGCTCCTACGAGCAGTACTTC.

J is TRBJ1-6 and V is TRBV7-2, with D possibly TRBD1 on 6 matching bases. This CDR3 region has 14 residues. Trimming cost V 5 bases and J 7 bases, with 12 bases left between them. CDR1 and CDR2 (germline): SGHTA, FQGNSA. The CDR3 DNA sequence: TGTGCCAGCAGCCATTACAGGGACAATTCACCCCTCCACTTT. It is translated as CASSHYRDNSPLHF. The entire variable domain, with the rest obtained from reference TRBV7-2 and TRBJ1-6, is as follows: GAGVSQSPSNKVTEKGKDVELRCDPISGHTALYWYRQSLGQGLEFLIYFQGNSAPDKSGLPSDRFSAERTGGSVSTLTIQRTQQEDSAVYLCASSHYRDNSPLHFGNGTRLTVT.

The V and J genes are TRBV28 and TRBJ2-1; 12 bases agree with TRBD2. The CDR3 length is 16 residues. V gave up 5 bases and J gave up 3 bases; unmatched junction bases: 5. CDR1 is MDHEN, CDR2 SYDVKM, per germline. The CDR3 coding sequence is TGTGCCAGCAGTCCACCGACTAGCGGGGGCTACAATGAGCAGTTCTTC. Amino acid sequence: CASSPPTSGGYNEQFF.

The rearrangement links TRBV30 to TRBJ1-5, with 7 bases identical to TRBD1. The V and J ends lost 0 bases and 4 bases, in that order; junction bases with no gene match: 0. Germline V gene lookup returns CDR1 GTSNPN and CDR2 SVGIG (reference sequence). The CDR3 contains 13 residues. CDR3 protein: CAWSVQGNQPQHF. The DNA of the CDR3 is TGTGCCTGGAGTGTACAGGGGAATCAGCCCCAGCATTTT.

The CDR3 region is CASSPPSGRGEETQYF. Written as DNA, the CDR3 is TGTGCCAGCTCACCACCGAGCGGGAGAGGGGAAGAGACCCAGTACTTC. V and J are TRBV18 and TRBJ2-5; 8 positions match TRBD2. The CDR3 runs 16 residues. Germline-derived CDR1 and CDR2 are KGHSH and LQKENI. Trimming at V came to 0 bases and at J to 3 bases, leaving 6 bases not matched to a gene. The full variable domain, in which reference TRBV18 and TRBJ2-5 provide the parts outside the CDR3, is NAGVMQNPRHLVRRRGQEARLRCSPMKGHSHVYWYRQLPEEGLKFMVYLQKENIIDESGMPKERFSAEFPKEGPSILRIQQVVRGDSAAYFCASSPPSGRGEETQYFGPGTRLLVL.

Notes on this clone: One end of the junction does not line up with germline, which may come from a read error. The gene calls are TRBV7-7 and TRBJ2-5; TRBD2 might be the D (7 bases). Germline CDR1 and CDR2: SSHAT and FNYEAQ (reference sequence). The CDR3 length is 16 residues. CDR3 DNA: TGTGCTAGCAGCTCGGGGGGCGGAGGAGGGGCCGGGACCCAGTACTTC. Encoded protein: CASSSGGGGGAGTQYF.

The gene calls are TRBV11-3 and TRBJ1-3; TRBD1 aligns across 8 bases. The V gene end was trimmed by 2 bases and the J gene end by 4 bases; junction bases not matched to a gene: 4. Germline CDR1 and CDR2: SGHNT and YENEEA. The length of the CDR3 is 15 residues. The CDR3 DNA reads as TGTGCCAGCAGCTTATCCGGGACAGGCGGAAACACCATATATTTT. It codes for CASSLSGTGGNTIYF.

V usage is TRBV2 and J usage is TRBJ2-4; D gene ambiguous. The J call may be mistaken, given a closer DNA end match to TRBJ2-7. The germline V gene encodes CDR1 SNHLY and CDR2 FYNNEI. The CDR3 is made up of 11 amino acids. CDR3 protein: CASSVKYEQYF. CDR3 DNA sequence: TGTGCCAGCAGCGTAAAGTACGAGCAGTACTTC.

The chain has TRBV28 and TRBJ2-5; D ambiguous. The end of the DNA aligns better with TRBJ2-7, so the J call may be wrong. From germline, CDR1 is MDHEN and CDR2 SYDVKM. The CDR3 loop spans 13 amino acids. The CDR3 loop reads CASTIGGYYEQYF. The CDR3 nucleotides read TGTGCCAGCACGATAGGTGGGTACTACGAGCAGTACTTC.

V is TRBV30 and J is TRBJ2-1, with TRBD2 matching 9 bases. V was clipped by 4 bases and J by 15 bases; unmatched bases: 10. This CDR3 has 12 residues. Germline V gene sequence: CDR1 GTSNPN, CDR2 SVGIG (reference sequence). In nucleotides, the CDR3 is TGTGCCTGGAAGGGCGGGAGGGCCTCTCCGTTCTTC. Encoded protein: CAWKGGRASPFF.

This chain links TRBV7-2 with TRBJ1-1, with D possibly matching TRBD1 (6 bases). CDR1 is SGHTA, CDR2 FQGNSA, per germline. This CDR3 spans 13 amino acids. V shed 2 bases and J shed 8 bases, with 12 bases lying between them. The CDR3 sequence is CASSLRRTEEAFF. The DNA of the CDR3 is TGTGCCAGCAGCTTACGCCGGACAGAGGAAGCTTTCTTT.

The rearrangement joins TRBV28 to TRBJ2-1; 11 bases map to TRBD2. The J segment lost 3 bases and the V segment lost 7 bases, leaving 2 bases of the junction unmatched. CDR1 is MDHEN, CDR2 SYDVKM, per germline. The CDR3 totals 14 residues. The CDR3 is CASTGTSGYNEQFF. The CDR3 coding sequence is TGTGCCAGCACTGGGACTAGCGGCTACAATGAGCAGTTCTTC. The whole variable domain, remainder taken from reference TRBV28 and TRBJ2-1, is DVKVTQSSRYLVKRTGEKVFLECVQDMDHENMFWYRQDPGLGLRLIYFSYDVKMKEKGDIPEGYSVSREKKERFSLILESASTNQTSMYLCASTGTSGYNEQFFGPGTRLTVL.

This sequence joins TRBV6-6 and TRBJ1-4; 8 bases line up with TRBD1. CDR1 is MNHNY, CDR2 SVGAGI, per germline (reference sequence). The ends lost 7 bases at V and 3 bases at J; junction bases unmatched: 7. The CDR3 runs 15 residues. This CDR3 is CASIRQGLANEKLFF. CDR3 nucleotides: TGTGCCAGCATAAGACAGGGGTTGGCTAATGAAAAACTGTTTTTT.

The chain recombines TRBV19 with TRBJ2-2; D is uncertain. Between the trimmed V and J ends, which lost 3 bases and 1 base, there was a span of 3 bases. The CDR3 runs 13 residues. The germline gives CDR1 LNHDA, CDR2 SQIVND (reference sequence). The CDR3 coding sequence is TGTGCCAGTAGTATTGTGAACACCGGGGAGCTGTTTTTT. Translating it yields CASSIVNTGELFF.

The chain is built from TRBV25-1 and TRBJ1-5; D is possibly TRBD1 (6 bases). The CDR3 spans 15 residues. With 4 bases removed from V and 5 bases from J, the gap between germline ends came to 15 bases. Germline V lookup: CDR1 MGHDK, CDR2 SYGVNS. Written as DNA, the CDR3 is TGTGCCAGCAGTGGGGGGACACTAGTGGATCAGCCCCAGCATTTT. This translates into CASSGGTLVDQPQHF.